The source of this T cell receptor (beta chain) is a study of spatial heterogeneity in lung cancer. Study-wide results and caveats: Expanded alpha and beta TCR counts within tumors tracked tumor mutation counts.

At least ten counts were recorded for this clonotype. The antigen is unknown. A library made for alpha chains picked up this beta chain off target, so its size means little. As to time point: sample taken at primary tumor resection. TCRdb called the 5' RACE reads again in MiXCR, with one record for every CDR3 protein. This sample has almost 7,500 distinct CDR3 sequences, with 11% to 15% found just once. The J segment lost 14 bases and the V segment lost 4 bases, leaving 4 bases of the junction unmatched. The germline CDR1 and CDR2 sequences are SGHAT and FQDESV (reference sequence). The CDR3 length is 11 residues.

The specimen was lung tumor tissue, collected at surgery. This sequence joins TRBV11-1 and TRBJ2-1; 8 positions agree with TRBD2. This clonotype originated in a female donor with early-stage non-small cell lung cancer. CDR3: CASSSGGAEFF. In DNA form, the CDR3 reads TGTGCCAGCAGCTCCGGGGGGGCCGAGTTCTTC.